Presented here are 10 T cell receptor beta chains from one specimen sequenced in a study of T cell repertoires in cytomegalovirus infection. TCRdb processed the reads anew with MiXCR; each CDR3 protein has one entry. Seen here are roughly 500,000 distinct CDR3 sequences, roughly 46% observed once, and the top ten hold about two fifths. These receptors are not linked to any known antigen. Sequenced material: cultured PBMCs, taken from culture after CMV antigen stimulation. The receptors were gathered from a human donor in good health (CMV status not recorded). Some clones in this sample may be carry-over from other donors' samples.

The V and J genes are TRBV19 and TRBJ1-5; 10 bases map to TRBD1. CDR1 is LNHDA, CDR2 SQIVND, per germline (reference sequence). The CDR3 sequence is 16 residues long. The trim removed 1 base at V and 5 bases at J, leaving 5 bases unmatched. The CDR3 region has the DNA TGTGCCAGTAGTATAGGGGGACAGGGGACACATCAGCCCCAGCATTTT. Translated, it gives CASSIGGQGTHQPQHF.

This clonotype showed up just a few times. The gene calls are TRBV12-3 or TRBV12-4 and TRBJ2-7, with D tentatively TRBD2 (7 bases). The V end was cut by 6 bases, the J end by 1 base, with 10 bases between. The CDR3 is 13 residues long. The CDR3 sequence: CASSEGGSYEQYF. The CDR3 DNA reads as TGTGCCAGCAGCGAGGGGGGGTCCTACGAGCAGTACTTC.

V gene TRBV9 combines with J gene TRBJ2-1, with D tentatively TRBD1 (5 bases). CDR1 and CDR2 from the germline V gene are SGDLS and YYNGEE. The CDR3 is 13 amino acids. The V and J ends lost 5 bases and 3 bases respectively, with 9 bases between them. CDR3 loop: CASREDNYNEQFF. The CDR3 region has the DNA TGTGCCAGCAGAGAGGACAACTACAATGAGCAGTTCTTC.

The chain is built from TRBV5-4 and TRBJ2-3; 11 nucleotides agree with TRBD2. V lost 2 bases and J lost 6; bases outside the gene matches: 8. This CDR3 comprises 16 residues. Germline assignment: CDR1 SGHNT and CDR2 YYREEE (reference sequence). CDR3 loop: CASSLGLAGGSDTQYF. In nucleotides, the CDR3 is TGTGCCAGCAGCTTAGGCCTAGCGGGAGGTTCTGATACGCAGTATTTT. Using reference TRBV5-4 and TRBJ2-3 for the parts outside the CDR3, the full variable domain is ETGVTQSPTHLIKTRGQQVTLRCSSQSGHNTVSWYQQALGQGPQFIFQYYREEENGRGNFPPRFSGLQFPNYSSELNVNALELDDSALYLCASSLGLAGGSDTQYFGPGTRLTVL.

The chain carries TRBV28 and TRBJ1-4; possible D gene TRBD1, 5 bases. V was pared by 6 bases and J by 1 base, with 12 bases between. CDR3 size: 15 residues. In germline, CDR1 is MDHEN, CDR2 SYDVKM. The CDR3 reads CASSSAGGTNEKLFF. The CDR3 bases are TGTGCCAGCAGCTCCGCTGGGGGAACTAATGAAAAACTGTTTTTT.

The gene calls are TRBV7-2 and TRBJ2-3; D call uncertain. The CDR3 covers 14 residues. Germline values: CDR1 SGHTA, CDR2 FQGNSA. V shed 5 bases and J shed 2 bases, with 11 bases lying between them. The CDR3 sequence: CASSQRTITDTQYF. CDR3 DNA: TGTGCCAGCAGCCAAAGAACAATCACAGATACGCAGTATTTT. The full variable domain, its missing parts supplied by reference TRBV7-2 and TRBJ2-3, is GAGVSQSPSNKVTEKGKDVELRCDPISGHTALYWYRQSLGQGLEFLIYFQGNSAPDKSGLPSDRFSAERTGGSVSTLTIQRTQQEDSAVYLCASSQRTITDTQYFGPGTRLTVL.

The chain couples TRBV15 to TRBJ2-5; 8 nucleotides match TRBD1. The germline V gene encodes CDR1 LNHNV and CDR2 YYDKDF (reference sequence). The length of the CDR3 is 15 residues. V trimming: 6 bases; J trimming: 4 bases; junction bases outside the gene matches: 10. CDR3 sequence reads: CATSGYTGGRETQYF. The CDR3 DNA sequence: TGTGCCACCAGTGGTTATACAGGGGGTAGAGAGACCCAGTACTTC.

There are a few counts of this clonotype. This chain joins TRBV6-6 and TRBJ1-1; maybe TRBD1 (5 bases). The CDR3 has 18 amino acids. The V end lost 2 bases, the J end lost 1 base, and 20 bases lay between the germline ends. Germline V lookup: CDR1 MNHNY, CDR2 SVGAGI (reference sequence). For the CDR3, the DNA is TGTGCCAGCAGTTACCCGGCCCTCGAGGGGCTCTCGAACACTGAAGCTTTCTTT. Residues: CASSYPALEGLSNTEAFF.

V is TRBV5-4 and J is TRBJ2-1, with 8 positions matching TRBD2. Germline CDR1 is SGHNT and CDR2 is YYREEE (reference sequence). This CDR3 comprises 17 residues. Trimming took 4 bases from V and 0 from J; bases not matched to a gene: 9. This CDR3 reads CASSGRGGGSSYNEQFF. In DNA, the CDR3 is TGTGCCAGCAGCGGACGGGGGGGGGGAAGCTCCTACAATGAGCAGTTCTTC.

The gene calls are TRBV18 and TRBJ1-1, with D uncertain. V was shortened by 1 base and J by 0 bases, with 9 bases between the two germline ends. Per germline, CDR1 KGHSH and CDR2 LQKENI. The CDR3 contains 15 residues. The CDR3 DNA follows: TGTGCCAGCTCACCACTGCAGGCGTTGAACACTGAAGCTTTCTTT. Amino acid sequence: CASSPLQALNTEAFF.